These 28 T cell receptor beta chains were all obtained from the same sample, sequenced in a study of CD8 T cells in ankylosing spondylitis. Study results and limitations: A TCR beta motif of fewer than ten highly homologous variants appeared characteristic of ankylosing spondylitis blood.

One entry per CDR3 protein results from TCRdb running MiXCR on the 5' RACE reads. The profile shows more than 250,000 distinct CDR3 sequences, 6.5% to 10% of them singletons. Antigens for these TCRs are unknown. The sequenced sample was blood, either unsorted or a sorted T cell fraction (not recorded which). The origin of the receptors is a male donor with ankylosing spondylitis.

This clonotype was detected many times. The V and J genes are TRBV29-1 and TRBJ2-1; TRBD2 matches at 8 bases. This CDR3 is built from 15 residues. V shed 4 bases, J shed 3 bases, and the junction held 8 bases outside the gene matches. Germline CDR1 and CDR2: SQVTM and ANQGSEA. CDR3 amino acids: CSVGGAGGIYNEQFF. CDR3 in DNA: TGCAGCGTTGGAGGGGCGGGAGGTATCTACAATGAGCAGTTCTTC.

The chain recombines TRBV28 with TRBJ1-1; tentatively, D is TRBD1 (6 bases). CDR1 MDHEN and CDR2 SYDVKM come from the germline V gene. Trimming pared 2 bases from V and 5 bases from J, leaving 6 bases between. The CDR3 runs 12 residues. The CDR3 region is CASSLRGTEAFF. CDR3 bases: TGTGCCAGCAGTTTAAGGGGGACTGAAGCTTTCTTT.

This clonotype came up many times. Here the CDR3 DNA reads TGTGCCAGCAGCCTGACATTTGGCAATCAGCCCCAGCATTTT. It specifies CASSLTFGNQPQHF. The gene calls are TRBV7-2 and TRBJ1-5; the D is unclear. The CDR3 consists of 14 residues. The germline V and J ends were trimmed by 5 bases and 2 bases, with 10 bases remaining between them. Per the germline V gene, CDR1 is SGHTA and CDR2 is FQGNSA.

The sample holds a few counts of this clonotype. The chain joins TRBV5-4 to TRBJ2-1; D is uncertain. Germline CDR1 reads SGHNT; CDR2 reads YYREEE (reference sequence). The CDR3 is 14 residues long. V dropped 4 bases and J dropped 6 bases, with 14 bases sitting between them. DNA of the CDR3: TGTGCCAGCAGCCCCCGGGTTAGCTTCAATGAGCAGTTCTTC. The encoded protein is CASSPRVSFNEQFF.

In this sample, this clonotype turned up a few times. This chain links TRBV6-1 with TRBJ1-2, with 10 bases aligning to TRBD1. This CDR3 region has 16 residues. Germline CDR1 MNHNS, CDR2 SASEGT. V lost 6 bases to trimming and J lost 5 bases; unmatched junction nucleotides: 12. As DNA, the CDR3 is TGTGCCAGCAGCACCGTGGGGACAGGGGAGGGATATGGCTACACCTTC. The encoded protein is CASSTVGTGEGYGYTF.

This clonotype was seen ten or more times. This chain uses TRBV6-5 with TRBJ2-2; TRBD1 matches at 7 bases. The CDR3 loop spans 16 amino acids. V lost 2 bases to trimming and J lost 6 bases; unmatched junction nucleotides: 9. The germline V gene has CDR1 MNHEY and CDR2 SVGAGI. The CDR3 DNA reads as TGTGCCAGCAGTTACAACAGGGGCCTTTTTTCCGGGGAGCTGTTTTTT. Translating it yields CASSYNRGLFSGELFF.

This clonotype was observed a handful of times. As DNA, the CDR3 is TGTGCCAGCAGCCCACCGACTAGCGGGGAGCAGTTCTTC. Amino acids: CASSPPTSGEQFF. This rearrangement joins TRBV25-1 to TRBJ2-1; 10 bases map to TRBD2. The CDR3 totals 13 residues. The ends lost 6 bases at V and 10 bases at J; junction bases unmatched: 6. The V gene's germline CDR1 is MGHDK and CDR2 SYGVNS.

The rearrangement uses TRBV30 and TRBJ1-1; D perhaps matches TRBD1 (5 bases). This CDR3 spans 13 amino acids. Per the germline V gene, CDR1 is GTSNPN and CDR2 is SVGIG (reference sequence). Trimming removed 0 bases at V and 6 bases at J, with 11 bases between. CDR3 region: CAWSVLRDAEAFF. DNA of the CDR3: TGTGCCTGGAGTGTACTCAGGGATGCTGAAGCTTTCTTT.

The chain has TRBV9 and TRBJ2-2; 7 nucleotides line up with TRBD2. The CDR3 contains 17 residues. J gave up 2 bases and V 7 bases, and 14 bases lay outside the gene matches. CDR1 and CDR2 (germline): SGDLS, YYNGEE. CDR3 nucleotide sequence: TGTGCCAGCGGGCCTAGGTTTCTAGCGGTAAACACCGGGGAGCTGTTTTTT. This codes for CASGPRFLAVNTGELFF.

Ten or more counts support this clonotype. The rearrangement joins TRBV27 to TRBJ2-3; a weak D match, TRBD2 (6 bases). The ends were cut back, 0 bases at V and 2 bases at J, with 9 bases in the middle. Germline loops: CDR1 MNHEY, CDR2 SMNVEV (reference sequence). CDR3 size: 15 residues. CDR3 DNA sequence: TGTGCCAGCAGTTTATCTAGCGGCCACACAGATACGCAGTATTTT. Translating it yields CASSLSSGHTDTQYF.

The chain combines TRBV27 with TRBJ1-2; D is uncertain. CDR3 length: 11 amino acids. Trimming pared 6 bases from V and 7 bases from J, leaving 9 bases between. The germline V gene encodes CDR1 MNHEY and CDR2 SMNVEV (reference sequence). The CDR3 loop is CASRSDAGYTF. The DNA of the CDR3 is TGTGCCAGCAGGAGCGATGCTGGCTACACCTTC.

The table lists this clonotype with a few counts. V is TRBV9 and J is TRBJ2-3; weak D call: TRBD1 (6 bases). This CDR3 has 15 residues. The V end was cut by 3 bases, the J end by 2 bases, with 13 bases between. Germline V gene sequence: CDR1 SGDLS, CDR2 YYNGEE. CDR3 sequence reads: CASSEQGFDTDTQYF. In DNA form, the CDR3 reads TGTGCCAGCAGCGAACAGGGATTTGACACAGATACGCAGTATTTT.

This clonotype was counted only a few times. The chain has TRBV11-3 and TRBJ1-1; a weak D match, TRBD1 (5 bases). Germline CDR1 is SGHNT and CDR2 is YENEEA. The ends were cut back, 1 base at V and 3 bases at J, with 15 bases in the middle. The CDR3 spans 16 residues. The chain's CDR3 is CASSLGPRPGDTEAFF. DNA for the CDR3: TGTGCCAGCAGCTTAGGCCCCCGACCGGGGGACACTGAAGCTTTCTTT.

CDR3 in amino acids: CASSLNGQVYEQYF. The DNA of the CDR3 is TGTGCCAGCAGTTTAAACGGGCAGGTATACGAGCAGTACTTC. The rearrangement uses TRBV28 and TRBJ2-7; no firm D call. This CDR3 contains 14 residues. V was clipped by 2 bases and J by 4 bases, with 12 bases between them. The germline CDR1 and CDR2 sequences are MDHEN and SYDVKM.

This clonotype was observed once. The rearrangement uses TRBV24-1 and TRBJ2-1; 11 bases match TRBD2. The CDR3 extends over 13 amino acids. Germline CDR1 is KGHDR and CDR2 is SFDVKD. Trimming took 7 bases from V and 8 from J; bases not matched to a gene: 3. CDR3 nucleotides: TGTGCCACCAGGGCTAGCGGGAGGCATGAGCAGTTCTTC. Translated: CATRASGRHEQFF.

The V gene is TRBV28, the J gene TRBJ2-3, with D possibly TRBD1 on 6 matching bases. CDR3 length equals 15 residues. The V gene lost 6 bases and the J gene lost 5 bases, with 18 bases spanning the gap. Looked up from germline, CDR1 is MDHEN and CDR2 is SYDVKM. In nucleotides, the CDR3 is TGTGCCAGCAGCCCGCCGACAGGCCAGGGAGATACGCAGTATTTT. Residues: CASSPPTGQGDTQYF.

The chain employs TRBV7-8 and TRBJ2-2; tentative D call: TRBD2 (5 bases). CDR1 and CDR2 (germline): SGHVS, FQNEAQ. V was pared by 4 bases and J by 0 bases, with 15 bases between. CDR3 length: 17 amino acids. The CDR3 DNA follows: TGTGCCAGCAGCTCCACGAAATCAGCGGCGAACACCGGGGAGCTGTTTTTT. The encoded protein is CASSSTKSAANTGELFF.

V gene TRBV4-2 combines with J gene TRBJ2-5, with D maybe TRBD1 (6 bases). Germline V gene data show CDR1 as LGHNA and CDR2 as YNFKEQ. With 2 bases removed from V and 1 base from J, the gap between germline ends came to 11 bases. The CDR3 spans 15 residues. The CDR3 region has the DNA TGTGCCAGCAGCCAACCGGGACAAATCCAAGAGACCCAGTACTTC. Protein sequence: CASSQPGQIQETQYF.

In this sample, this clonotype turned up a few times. CDR3 sequence: CASSLDSVGGYPTGYTF. As DNA, the CDR3 is TGTGCCAGCAGCTTAGATTCGGTCGGGGGGTATCCCACCGGCTACACCTTC. This chain connects TRBV11-2 to TRBJ1-2; perhaps TRBD1 as D (5 bases). This CDR3 has 17 amino acids. Trimming took off 0 bases at V and 8 bases at J, with 22 bases between the two ends. Looked up from germline, CDR1 is SGHAT and CDR2 is FQNNGV.

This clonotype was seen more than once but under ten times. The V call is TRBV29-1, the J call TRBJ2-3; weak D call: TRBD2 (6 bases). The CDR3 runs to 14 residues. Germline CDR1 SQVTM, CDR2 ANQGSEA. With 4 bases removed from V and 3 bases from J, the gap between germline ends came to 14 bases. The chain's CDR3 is CSVGDAGGTDTQYF. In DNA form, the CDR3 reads TGCAGCGTTGGGGACGCCGGGGGAACAGATACGCAGTATTTT.

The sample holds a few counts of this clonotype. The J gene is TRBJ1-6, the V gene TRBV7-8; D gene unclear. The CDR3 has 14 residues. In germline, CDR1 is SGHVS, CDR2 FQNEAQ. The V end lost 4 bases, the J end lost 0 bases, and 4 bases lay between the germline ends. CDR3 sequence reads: CASSWSSYNSPLHF. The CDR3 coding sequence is TGTGCCAGCAGCTGGAGCTCCTATAATTCACCCCTCCACTTT.

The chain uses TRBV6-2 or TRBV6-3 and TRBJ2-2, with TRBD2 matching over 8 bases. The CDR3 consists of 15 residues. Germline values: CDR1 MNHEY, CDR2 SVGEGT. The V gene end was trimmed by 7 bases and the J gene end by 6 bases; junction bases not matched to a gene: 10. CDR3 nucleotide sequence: TGTGCCAGCACATTGAGCGGGGGTTTCGCCGGGGAGCTGTTTTTT. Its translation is CASTLSGGFAGELFF.

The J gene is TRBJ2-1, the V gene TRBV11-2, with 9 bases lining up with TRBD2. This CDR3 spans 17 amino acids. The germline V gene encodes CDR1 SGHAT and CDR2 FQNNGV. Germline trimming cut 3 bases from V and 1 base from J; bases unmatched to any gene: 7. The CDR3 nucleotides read TGTGCCAGCAGCTTCCGCGGGAGGGGCCAGTCCTACAATGAGCAGTTCTTC. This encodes CASSFRGRGQSYNEQFF.

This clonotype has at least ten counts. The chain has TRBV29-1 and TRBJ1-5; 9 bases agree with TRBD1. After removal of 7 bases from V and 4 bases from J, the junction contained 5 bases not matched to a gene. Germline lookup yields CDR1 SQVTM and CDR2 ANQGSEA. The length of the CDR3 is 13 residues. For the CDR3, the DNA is TGCAGCGCCGGGACAGGGAATAATCAGCCCCAGCATTTT. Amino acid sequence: CSAGTGNNQPQHF.

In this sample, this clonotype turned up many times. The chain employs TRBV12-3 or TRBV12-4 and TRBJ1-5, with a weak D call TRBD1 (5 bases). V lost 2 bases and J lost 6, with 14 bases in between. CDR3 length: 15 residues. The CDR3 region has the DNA TGTGCCAGCAGTTTAAGGCAGGGTGGGTCTCAGCCCCAGCATTTT. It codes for CASSLRQGGSQPQHF.

The CDR3 sequence is CATSDFGASRNEQFF. The DNA for the CDR3 is TGTGCCACCAGTGATTTTGGTGCCTCGAGGAATGAGCAGTTCTTC. The chain couples TRBV24-1 to TRBJ2-1; D not resolved. Per the germline V gene, CDR1 is KGHDR and CDR2 is SFDVKD. V was pared by 1 base and J by 7 bases, with 13 bases between. The CDR3 totals 15 residues.

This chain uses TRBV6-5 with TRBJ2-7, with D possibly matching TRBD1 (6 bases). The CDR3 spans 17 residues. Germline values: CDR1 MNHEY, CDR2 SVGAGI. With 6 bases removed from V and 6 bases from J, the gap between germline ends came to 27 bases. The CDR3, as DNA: TGTGCCAGCAGGTCCTCTGCCGACCCAGGGGAATCATCCGAGCAGTACTTC. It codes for CASRSSADPGESSEQYF.

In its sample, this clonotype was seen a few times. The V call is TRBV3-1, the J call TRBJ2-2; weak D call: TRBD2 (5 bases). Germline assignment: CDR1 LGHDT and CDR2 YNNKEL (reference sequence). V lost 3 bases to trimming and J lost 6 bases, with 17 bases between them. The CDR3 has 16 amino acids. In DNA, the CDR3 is TGTGCCAGCAGCCAGGGTCCCGGTAGCGTGGCCGGGGAGCTGTTTTTT. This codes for CASSQGPGSVAGELFF.